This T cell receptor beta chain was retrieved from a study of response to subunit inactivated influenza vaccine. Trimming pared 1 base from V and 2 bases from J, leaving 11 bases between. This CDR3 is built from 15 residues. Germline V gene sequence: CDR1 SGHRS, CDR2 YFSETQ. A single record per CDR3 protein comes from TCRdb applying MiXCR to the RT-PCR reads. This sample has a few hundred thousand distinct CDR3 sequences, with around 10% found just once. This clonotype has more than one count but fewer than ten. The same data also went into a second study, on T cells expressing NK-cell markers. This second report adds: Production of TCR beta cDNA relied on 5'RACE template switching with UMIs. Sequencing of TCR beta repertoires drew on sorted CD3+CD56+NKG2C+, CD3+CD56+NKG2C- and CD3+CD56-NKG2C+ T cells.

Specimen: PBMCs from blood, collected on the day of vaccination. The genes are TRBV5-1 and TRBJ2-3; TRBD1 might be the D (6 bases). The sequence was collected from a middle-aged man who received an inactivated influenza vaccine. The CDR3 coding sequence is TGCGCCAGCAGCTTGAACAGGGTGAACACAGATACGCAGTATTTT. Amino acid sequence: CASSLNRVNTDTQYF.